The 19 T cell receptor beta chains presented below share a single source sample, sequenced in a study of T cell clonotyping in hematopoietic cell transplantation. The protocol was immunoSEQ multiplex PCR, while the TCRdb copy is restricted to in-frame clones and leaves out a portion. Altogether around 80,000 clones are present, 90% to 96% being singletons, with the ten largest covering roughly 1.5%. Time point described: recipient sample about 28 days before transplant, after cytoreduction. The starting material was peripheral blood mononuclear cells, obtained before stem cell transplant. These receptors all come from a woman in her 50s with acute myeloid leukemia. Some clones in this sample may be carry-over from other donors' samples.

This clone was seen a single time. The V call is TRBV30, the J call TRBJ1-1; D not resolved. V dropped 4 bases and J dropped 0 bases, with 3 bases sitting between them. The length of the CDR3 is 11 residues. Germline V gene lookup returns CDR1 GTSNPN and CDR2 SVGIG (reference sequence). The CDR3 nucleotides read TGTGCCTGGATCCTGAACACTGAAGCTTTCTTT. It codes for CAWILNTEAFF.

V and J are TRBV6-1 and TRBJ1-2, with D possibly TRBD1 on 6 matching bases. CDR3 size: 15 residues. The germline V gene has CDR1 MNHNS and CDR2 SASEGT. Trimming took 7 bases from V and 4 from J, leaving 19 bases between them. The CDR3 loop reads CASTQIGGASYGYTF. The DNA of the CDR3 is TGTGCCAGCACCCAAATCGGGGGCGCATCCTATGGCTACACCTTC.

This clone was observed a few times. V usage is TRBV6-1 and J usage is TRBJ1-4; 8 bases agree with TRBD1. In germline, CDR1 is MNHNS, CDR2 SASEGT. The V gene end was trimmed by 3 bases and the J gene end by 7 bases; junction bases not matched to a gene: 1. This CDR3 spans 13 amino acids. CDR3 sequence reads: CASSEDRAEKLFF. In DNA form, the CDR3 reads TGTGCCAGCAGTGAGGACAGGGCTGAAAAACTGTTTTTT.

The genes are TRBV19 and TRBJ1-2; TRBD1 might be the D (6 bases). Trimming cost V 3 bases and J 0 bases, with 14 bases left between them. The CDR3 covers 16 residues. Germline V gene sequence: CDR1 LNHDA, CDR2 SQIVND (reference sequence). In nucleotides, the CDR3 is TGTGCCAGTAGTATTTATGGGGGCAGAACTAACTATGGCTACACCTTC. The encoded protein is CASSIYGGRTNYGYTF.

The chain carries TRBV29-1 and TRBJ1-6; D is ambiguous. CDR3 length: 14 amino acids. Germline-derived CDR1 and CDR2 are SQVTM and ANQGSEA. Trimming removed 4 bases from V and 3 bases from J, with 10 bases in between. The CDR3: CSVGKEIYNSPLHF. The CDR3 region has the DNA TGCAGCGTTGGTAAAGAAATCTATAATTCACCCCTCCACTTT. The entire variable domain, with the rest obtained from reference TRBV29-1 and TRBJ1-6, is as follows: SAVISQKPSRDICQRGTSLTIQCQVDSQVTMMFWYRQQPGQSLTLIATANQGSEATYESGFVIDKFPISRPNLTFSTLTVSNMSPEDSSIYLCSVGKEIYNSPLHFGNGTRLTVT.

The J gene is TRBJ2-1, the V gene TRBV2, with 7 nucleotides matching TRBD2. This CDR3 spans 13 amino acids. From germline, CDR1 is SNHLY and CDR2 FYNNEI. After removal of 7 bases from V and 3 bases from J, the junction contained 3 bases not matched to a gene. The CDR3, as DNA: TGTGCCAGCATGGCGGGGGACTACAATGAGCAGTTCTTC. This encodes CASMAGDYNEQFF.

The rearrangement joins TRBV14 to TRBJ1-6; perhaps TRBD1 as D (5 bases). This CDR3 has 16 amino acids. V shed 0 bases and J shed 8 bases, with 14 bases lying between them. Looked up from germline, CDR1 is SGHDN and CDR2 is FVKESK. The CDR3 region is CASSQERDPLDSPLHF. CDR3 DNA: TGTGCCAGCAGCCAAGAAAGGGACCCACTAGATTCACCCCTCCACTTT.

The chain is built from TRBV29-1 and TRBJ2-7; D perhaps matches TRBD1 (5 bases). This CDR3 contains 13 residues. The V gene's germline CDR1 is SQVTM and CDR2 ANQGSEA. V was clipped by 7 bases and J by 3 bases, with 16 bases between them. CDR3 nucleotide sequence: TGCAGCGCCGCGATGGGGCAAAGCTACGAGCAGTACTTC. Amino acids: CSAAMGQSYEQYF.

The chain has TRBV19 and TRBJ1-2; D gene uncertain. The CDR3 contains 14 residues. Germline values: CDR1 LNHDA, CDR2 SQIVND (reference sequence). Trimming shortened V by 2 bases and J by 8 bases, and 15 bases separated the two germline ends. CDR3 nucleotide sequence: TGTGCCAGTAGTATACCGCCATCGACGGCCGGCTACACCTTC. Protein: CASSIPPSTAGYTF. Full variable domain (outside the CDR3, taken from reference TRBV19 and TRBJ1-2): DGGITQSPKYLFRKEGQNVTLSCEQNLNHDAMYWYRQDPGQGLRLIYYSQIVNDFQKGDIAEGYSVSREKKESFPLTVTSAQKNPTAFYLCASSIPPSTAGYTFGSGTRLTVV.

The gene calls are TRBV11-2 and TRBJ1-5; no clear D gene. The germline V gene has CDR1 SGHAT and CDR2 FQNNGV. This CDR3 has 11 residues. V was trimmed by 8 bases and J by 8 bases, leaving 10 bases between them. The CDR3 region is CASHSGEPQHF. CDR3 coding DNA: TGTGCCAGCCACAGCGGGGAGCCCCAGCATTTT.

CDR3 in amino acids: CASSLTWTSGRYEQFF. The CDR3 DNA reads as TGTGCCAGCAGCTTAACCTGGACTAGCGGGAGATATGAGCAGTTCTTC. The chain links TRBV11-3 to TRBJ2-1, with TRBD2 identical over 13 bases. Germline CDR1 reads SGHNT; CDR2 reads YENEEA. J was trimmed by 8 bases and V by 2 bases; bases with no gene match: 6. This CDR3 comprises 16 residues.

The chain uses TRBV25-1 and TRBJ2-7; D possibly corresponds to TRBD2 (8 bases). V dropped 3 bases and J dropped 2 bases, with 14 bases sitting between them. Germline V lookup: CDR1 MGHDK, CDR2 SYGVNS. This CDR3 is built from 15 residues. The CDR3 coding sequence is TGTGCCAGCAGTGACCCGGGGGGGACAGCCTACGAGCAGTACTTC. This encodes CASSDPGGTAYEQYF.

This sequence joins TRBV30 and TRBJ2-3, with D hard to call. Trimming removed 4 bases from V and 4 bases from J, with 9 bases in between. Germline-derived CDR1 and CDR2 are GTSNPN and SVGIG (reference sequence). The CDR3 runs 12 residues. The CDR3 spells CAWKGSPDTQYF. In DNA, the CDR3 is TGTGCCTGGAAAGGGTCGCCAGATACGCAGTATTTT.

This chain links TRBV2 with TRBJ2-5, with D tentatively TRBD1 or TRBD2 (5 bases each). Deletions cut 6 bases from V and 4 bases from J, with 18 bases between. CDR3 length equals 15 residues. CDR1 and CDR2 (germline): SNHLY, FYNNEI. CDR3 sequence: CASSYRDGVGETQYF. The CDR3 DNA reads as TGTGCCAGCAGCTACCGGGACGGAGTAGGAGAGACCCAGTACTTC.

The chain links TRBV28 to TRBJ1-6; no reliable D call. This CDR3 spans 12 amino acids. V lost 3 bases to trimming and J lost 5 bases, with 2 bases between them. The germline V gene has CDR1 MDHEN and CDR2 SYDVKM. The CDR3 protein is CASSFDNSPLHF. Here the CDR3 DNA reads TGTGCCAGCAGTTTCGATAATTCACCCCTCCACTTT.

CDR3 sequence: CAWIVAPNTEAFF. As DNA, the CDR3 is TGTGCCTGGATAGTAGCCCCCAACACTGAAGCTTTCTTT. V and J are TRBV30 and TRBJ1-1; D not resolved. CDR1 is GTSNPN and CDR2 is SVGIG in the germline V gene (reference sequence). Trimming left V 4 bases short and J 2 bases short, with 11 bases between. CDR3 size: 13 residues. The entire variable domain, with the rest obtained from reference TRBV30 and TRBJ1-1, is as follows: SQTIHQWPATLVQPVGSPLSLECTVEGTSNPNLYWYRQAAGRGLQLLFYSVGIGQISSEVPQNLSASRPQDRQFILSSKKLLLSDSGFYLCAWIVAPNTEAFFGQGTRLTVV.

The rearrangement joins TRBV29-1 to TRBJ1-2; D perhaps matches TRBD1 (5 bases). CDR3 length: 15 residues. Germline CDR1 SQVTM, CDR2 ANQGSEA. The V end was cut by 0 bases, the J end by 0 bases, with 11 bases between. This CDR3 reads CSVEDRENANYGYTF. The CDR3, as DNA: TGCAGCGTTGAAGACAGGGAGAACGCTAACTATGGCTACACCTTC.

The gene calls are TRBV5-1 and TRBJ1-2, with 7 bases fitting TRBD1. This CDR3 has 15 residues. Trimming removed 1 base from V and 1 base from J; junction bases left unmatched: 4. Germline V lookup: CDR1 SGHRS, CDR2 YFSETQ. The CDR3 sequence: CASSLTTGRNYGYTF. The CDR3 DNA is TGCGCCAGCAGCTTGACGACAGGGCGTAACTATGGCTACACCTTC.

The chain employs TRBV6-5 and TRBJ1-6, with 9 bases that match TRBD1. Germline CDR1 and CDR2: MNHEY and SVGAGI. The CDR3 consists of 14 residues. The V and J ends lost 6 bases and 14 bases, in that order; junction bases with no gene match: 11. This CDR3 is CASRDGQGPTTLHF. CDR3 sequence (DNA): TGTGCCAGCAGGGACGGACAGGGGCCCACCACCCTCCACTTT.